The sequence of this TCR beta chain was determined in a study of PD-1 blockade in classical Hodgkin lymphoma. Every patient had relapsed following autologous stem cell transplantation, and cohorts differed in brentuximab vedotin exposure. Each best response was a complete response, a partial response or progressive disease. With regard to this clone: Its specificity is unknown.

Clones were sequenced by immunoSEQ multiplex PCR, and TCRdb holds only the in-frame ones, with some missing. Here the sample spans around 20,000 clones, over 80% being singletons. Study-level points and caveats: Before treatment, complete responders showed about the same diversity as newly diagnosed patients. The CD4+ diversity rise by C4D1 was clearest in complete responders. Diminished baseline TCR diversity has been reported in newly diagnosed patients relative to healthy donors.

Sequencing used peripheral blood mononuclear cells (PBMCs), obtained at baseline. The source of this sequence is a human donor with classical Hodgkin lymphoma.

The CDR3 region is CASSEEGSNTGELFF. The CDR3 nucleotides read TGTGCCAGCAGTGAGGAGGGATCGAACACCGGGGAGCTGTTTTTT. J is TRBJ2-2 and V is TRBV2; weak D call: TRBD2 (6 bases). From germline, CDR1 is SNHLY and CDR2 FYNNEI. V lost 3 bases and J lost 0, with 8 bases in between. The CDR3 runs 15 residues.